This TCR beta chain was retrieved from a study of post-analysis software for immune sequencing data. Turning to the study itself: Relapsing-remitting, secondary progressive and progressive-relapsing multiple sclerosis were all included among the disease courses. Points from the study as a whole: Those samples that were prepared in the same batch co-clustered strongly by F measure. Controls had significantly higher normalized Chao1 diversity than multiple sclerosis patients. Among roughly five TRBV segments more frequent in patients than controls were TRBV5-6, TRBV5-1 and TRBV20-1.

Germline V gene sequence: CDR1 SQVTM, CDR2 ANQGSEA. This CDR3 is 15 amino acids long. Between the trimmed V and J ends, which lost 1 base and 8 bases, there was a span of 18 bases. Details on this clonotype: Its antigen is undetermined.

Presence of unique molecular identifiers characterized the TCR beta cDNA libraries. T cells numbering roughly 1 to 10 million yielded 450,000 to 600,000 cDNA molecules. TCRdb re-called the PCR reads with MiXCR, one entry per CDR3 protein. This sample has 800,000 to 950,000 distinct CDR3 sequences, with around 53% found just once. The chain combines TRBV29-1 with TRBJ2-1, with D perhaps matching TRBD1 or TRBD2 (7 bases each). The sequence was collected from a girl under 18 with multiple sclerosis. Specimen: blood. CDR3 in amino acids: CSVEGGQGGADEQFF. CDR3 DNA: TGCAGCGTTGAAGGGGGCCAGGGGGGGGCGGATGAGCAGTTCTTC.